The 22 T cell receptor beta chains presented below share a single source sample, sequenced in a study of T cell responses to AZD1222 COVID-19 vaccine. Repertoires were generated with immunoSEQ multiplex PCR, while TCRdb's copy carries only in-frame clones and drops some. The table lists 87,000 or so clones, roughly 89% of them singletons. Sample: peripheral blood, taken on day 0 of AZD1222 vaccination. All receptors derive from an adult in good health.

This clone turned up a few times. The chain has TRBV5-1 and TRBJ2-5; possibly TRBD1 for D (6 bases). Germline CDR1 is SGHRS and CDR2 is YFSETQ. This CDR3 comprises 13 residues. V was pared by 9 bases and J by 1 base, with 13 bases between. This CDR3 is CANEDSLQETQYF. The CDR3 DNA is TGCGCCAACGAGGACAGTCTCCAAGAGACCCAGTACTTC. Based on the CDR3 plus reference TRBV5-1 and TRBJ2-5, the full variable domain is KAGVTQTPRYLIKTRGQQVTLSCSPISGHRSVSWYQQTPGQGLQFLFEYFSETQRNKGNFPGRFSGRQFSNSRSEMNVSTLELGDSALYLCANEDSLQETQYFGPGTRLLVL.

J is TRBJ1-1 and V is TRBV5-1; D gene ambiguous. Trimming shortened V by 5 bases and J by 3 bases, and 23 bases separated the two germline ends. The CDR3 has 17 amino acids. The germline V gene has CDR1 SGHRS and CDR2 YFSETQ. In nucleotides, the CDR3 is TGCGCCAGCAGACGACTGGGAATCAGGATTGAGGACACTGAAGCTTTCTTT. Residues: CASRRLGIRIEDTEAFF.

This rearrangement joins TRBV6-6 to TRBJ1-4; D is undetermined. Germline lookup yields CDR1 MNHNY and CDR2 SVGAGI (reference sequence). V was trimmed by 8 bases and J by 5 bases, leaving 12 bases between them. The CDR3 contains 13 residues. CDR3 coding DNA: TGTGCCAGCGCGGAACAGCGGAATGAAAAACTGTTTTTT. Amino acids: CASAEQRNEKLFF.

CDR3 bases: TGTGCCAGCAGTTCCTGGCCCTCAGGATACGAGCAGTACTTC. This translates into CASSSWPSGYEQYF. V usage is TRBV6-5 and J usage is TRBJ2-7; D gene ambiguous. Trimming took 4 bases from V and 4 from J, leaving 14 bases between them. Germline CDR1 MNHEY, CDR2 SVGAGI. This CDR3 is built from 14 residues.

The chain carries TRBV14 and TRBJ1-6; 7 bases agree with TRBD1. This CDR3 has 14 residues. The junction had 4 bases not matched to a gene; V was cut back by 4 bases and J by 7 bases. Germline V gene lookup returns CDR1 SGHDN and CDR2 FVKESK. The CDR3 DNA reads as TGTGCCAGCAGCCTGACAGGGTTAAATTCACCCCTCCACTTT. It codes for CASSLTGLNSPLHF.

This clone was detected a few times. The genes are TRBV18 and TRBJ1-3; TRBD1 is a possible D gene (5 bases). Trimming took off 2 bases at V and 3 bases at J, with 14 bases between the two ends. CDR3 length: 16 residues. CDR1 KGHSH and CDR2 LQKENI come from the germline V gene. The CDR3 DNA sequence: TGTGCCAGCTCACCAAGTTCCAGGGTCTATGGAAACACCATATATTTT. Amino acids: CASSPSSRVYGNTIYF.

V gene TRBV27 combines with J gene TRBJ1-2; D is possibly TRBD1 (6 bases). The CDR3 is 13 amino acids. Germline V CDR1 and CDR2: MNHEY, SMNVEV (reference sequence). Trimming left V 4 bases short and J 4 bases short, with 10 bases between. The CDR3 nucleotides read TGTGCCAGCAGTTCCAGGGGTGCCTATGGCTACACCTTC. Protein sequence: CASSSRGAYGYTF.

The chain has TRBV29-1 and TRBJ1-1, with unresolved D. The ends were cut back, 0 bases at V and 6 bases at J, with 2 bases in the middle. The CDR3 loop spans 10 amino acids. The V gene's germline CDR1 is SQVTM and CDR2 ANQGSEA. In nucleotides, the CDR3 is TGCAGCGTTGAAGATCCTGAAGCTTTCTTT. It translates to CSVEDPEAFF.

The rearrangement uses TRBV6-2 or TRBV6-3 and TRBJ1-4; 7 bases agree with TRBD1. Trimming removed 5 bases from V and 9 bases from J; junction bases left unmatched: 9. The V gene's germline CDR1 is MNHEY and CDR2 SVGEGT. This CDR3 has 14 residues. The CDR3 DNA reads TGTGCCAGCAGTAACCGGGACAGAGTGAAAAAACTGTTTTTT. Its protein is CASSNRDRVKKLFF.

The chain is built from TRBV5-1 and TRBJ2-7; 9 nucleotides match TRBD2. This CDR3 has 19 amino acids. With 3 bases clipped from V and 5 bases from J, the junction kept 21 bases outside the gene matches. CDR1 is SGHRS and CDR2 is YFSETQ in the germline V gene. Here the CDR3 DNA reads TGCGCCAGCAGCTCCTCCTCGGGAGCGGGGGGTATCCTGGGCCACGAGCAGTACTTC. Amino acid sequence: CASSSSSGAGGILGHEQYF.

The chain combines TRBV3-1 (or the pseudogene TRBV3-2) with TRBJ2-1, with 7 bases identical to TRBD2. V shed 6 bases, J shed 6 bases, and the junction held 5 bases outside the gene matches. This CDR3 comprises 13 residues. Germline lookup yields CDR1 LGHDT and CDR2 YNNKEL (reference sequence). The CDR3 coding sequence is TGTGCCAGCAGTTGGACTAGTACCAATGAGCAGTTCTTC. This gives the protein CASSWTSTNEQFF.

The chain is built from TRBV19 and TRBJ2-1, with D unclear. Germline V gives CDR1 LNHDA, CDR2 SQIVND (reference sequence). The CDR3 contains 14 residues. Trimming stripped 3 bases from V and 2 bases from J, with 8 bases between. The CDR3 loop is CASSIGQAYNEQFF. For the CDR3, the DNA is TGTGCCAGTAGTATTGGTCAGGCCTACAATGAGCAGTTCTTC.

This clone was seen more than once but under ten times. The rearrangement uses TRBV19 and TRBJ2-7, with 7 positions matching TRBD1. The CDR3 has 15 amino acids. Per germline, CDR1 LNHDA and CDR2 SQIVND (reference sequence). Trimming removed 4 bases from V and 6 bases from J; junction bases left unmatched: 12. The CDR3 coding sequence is TGTGCCAGTAGTACCGCCGGGACAGTCCCAACCGAGCAGTACTTC. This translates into CASSTAGTVPTEQYF.

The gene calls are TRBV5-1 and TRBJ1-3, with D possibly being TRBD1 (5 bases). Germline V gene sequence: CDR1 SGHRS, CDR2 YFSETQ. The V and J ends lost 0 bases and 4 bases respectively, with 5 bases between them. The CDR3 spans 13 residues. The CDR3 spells CASSLGQGNTIYF. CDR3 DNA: TGCGCCAGCAGCTTGGGACAGGGAAACACCATATATTTT.

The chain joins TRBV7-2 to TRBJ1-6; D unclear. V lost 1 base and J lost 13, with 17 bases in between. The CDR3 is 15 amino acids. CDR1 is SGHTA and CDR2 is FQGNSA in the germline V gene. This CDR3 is CASSLGPPRTEPLHF. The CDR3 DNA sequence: TGTGCCAGCAGCTTAGGCCCCCCCCGGACTGAGCCCCTCCACTTT.

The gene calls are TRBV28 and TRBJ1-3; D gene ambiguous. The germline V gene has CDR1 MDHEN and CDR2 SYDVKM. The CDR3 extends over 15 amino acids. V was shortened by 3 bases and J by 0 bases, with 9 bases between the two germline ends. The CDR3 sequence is CASSLWSDSGNTIYF. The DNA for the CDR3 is TGTGCCAGCAGTTTGTGGTCAGACTCTGGAAACACCATATATTTT.

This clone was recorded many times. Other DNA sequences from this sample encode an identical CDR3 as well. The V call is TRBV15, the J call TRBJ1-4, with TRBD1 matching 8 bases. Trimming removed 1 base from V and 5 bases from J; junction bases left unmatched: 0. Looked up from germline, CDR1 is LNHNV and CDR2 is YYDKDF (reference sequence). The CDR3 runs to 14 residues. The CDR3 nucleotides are TGTGCCACCAGCAGAGGACAGGGGAATGAAAAACTGTTTTTT. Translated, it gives CATSRGQGNEKLFF.

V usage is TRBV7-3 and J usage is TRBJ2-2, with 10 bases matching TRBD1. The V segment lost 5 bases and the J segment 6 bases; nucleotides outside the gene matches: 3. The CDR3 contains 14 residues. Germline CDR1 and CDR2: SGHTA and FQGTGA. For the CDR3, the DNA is TGTGCCAGCAGCGGACAGGGGGTGTCCGGGGAGCTGTTTTTT. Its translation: CASSGQGVSGELFF.

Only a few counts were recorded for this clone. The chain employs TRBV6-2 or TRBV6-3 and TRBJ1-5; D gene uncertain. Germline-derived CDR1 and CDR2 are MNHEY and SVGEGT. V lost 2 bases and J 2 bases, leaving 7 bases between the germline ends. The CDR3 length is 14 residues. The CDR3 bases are TGTGCCAGCAGTTACCCTACAGGCAATCAGCCCCAGCATTTT. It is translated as CASSYPTGNQPQHF.

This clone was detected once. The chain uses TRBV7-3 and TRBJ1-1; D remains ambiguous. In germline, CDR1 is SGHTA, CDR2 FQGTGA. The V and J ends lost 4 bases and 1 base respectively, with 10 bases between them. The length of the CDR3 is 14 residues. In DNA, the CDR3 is TGTGCCAGCAGCTCCGCCCACGGGAACACTGAAGCTTTCTTT. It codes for CASSSAHGNTEAFF.

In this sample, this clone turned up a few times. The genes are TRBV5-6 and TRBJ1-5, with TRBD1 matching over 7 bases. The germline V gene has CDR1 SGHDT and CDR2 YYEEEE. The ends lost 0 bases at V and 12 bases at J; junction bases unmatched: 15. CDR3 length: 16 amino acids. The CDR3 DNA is TGTGCCAGCAGCTTGGCCAGGGAGGGGGCTAAACTGCACCAGCATTTT. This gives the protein CASSLAREGAKLHQHF.

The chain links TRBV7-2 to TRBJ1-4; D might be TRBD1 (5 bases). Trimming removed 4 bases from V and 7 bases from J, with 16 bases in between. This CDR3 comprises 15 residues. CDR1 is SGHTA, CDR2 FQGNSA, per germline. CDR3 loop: CASSYPVGGGEKLFF. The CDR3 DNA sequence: TGTGCCAGCAGCTATCCCGTTGGGGGGGGTGAAAAACTGTTTTTT.